These 6 T cell receptor beta chains originate from one sample sequenced in a study of OX40 agonist ivuxolimab in advanced cancers. TCRdb keeps only in-frame clones here, not all; method: immunoSEQ multiplex PCR. This table holds 55,000 to 65,000 clones, more than 80% found once. Sequenced here: CD4+ or CD8+ T cells sorted from blood, sampled in a trial of the OX40 agonist ivuxolimab. The receptors originated from an adult with an advanced solid tumor such as melanoma, head and neck, liver or kidney cancer.

The count of this clone is one. The J gene is TRBJ2-6, the V gene TRBV9; D is perhaps TRBD1 (6 bases). CDR3 length equals 20 residues. Per germline, CDR1 SGDLS and CDR2 YYNGEE. Deletions cut 6 bases from V and 0 bases from J, with 25 bases between. CDR3 region: CASTLTGSHLMSSGANVLTF. In DNA form, the CDR3 reads TGTGCCAGCACCCTGACAGGATCACACCTCATGAGCTCTGGGGCCAACGTCCTGACTTTC.

The chain links TRBV27 to TRBJ1-6; D possibly corresponds to TRBD1 (5 bases). This CDR3 region has 14 residues. Per the germline V gene, CDR1 is MNHEY and CDR2 is SMNVEV (reference sequence). Trimming pared 6 bases from V and 8 bases from J, leaving 14 bases between. CDR3 sequence (DNA): TGTGCCAGCAGCCCGACAGTTGTCGATTCACCCCTCCACTTT. Protein product: CASSPTVVDSPLHF.

The chain carries TRBV7-9 and TRBJ1-4, with a possible D match to TRBD1 (6 bases). Between the trimmed V and J ends, which lost 7 bases and 6 bases, there was a span of 15 bases. The CDR3 is 14 residues long. Germline-derived CDR1 and CDR2 are SEHNR and FQNEAQ (reference sequence). The CDR3 DNA is TGTGCCAGCACCCTCGGGACACTGGATGAAAAACTGTTTTTT. This codes for CASTLGTLDEKLFF.

J is TRBJ1-3 and V is TRBV2; D gene unclear. Germline CDR1 reads SNHLY; CDR2 reads FYNNEI. V lost 5 bases and J 0 bases, leaving 14 bases between the germline ends. The CDR3 runs 16 residues. The CDR3 nucleotides read TGTGCCAGCAGTTTACTAATGCCCACCTCTGGAAACACCATATATTTT. It specifies CASSLLMPTSGNTIYF.

The chain is built from TRBV19 and TRBJ2-2; D is unresolved. This CDR3 region has 16 residues. Germline-derived CDR1 and CDR2 are LNHDA and SQIVND (reference sequence). The germline V and J ends were trimmed by 3 bases and 1 base, with 12 bases remaining between them. This chain's CDR3 is CASSIRPSGNTGELFF. The DNA for the CDR3 is TGTGCCAGTAGTATTCGACCCTCAGGGAACACCGGGGAGCTGTTTTTT.

The chain is built from TRBV28 and TRBJ1-4, with D perhaps TRBD1 (5 bases). Germline CDR1 reads MDHEN; CDR2 reads SYDVKM. This CDR3 region has 14 residues. The V gene lost 6 bases and the J gene lost 9 bases, with 17 bases spanning the gap. Written as DNA, the CDR3 is TGTGCCAGCAGGCATCTACAGGAGGGGAAAAAACTGTTTTTT. Translated: CASRHLQEGKKLFF. Using reference TRBV28 and TRBJ1-4 for the parts outside the CDR3, the full variable domain is DVKVTQSSRYLVKRTGEKVFLECVQDMDHENMFWYRQDPGLGLRLIYFSYDVKMKEKGDIPEGYSVSREKKERFSLILESASTNQTSMYLCASRHLQEGKKLFFGSGTQLSVL.